A single T cell receptor beta chain is shown here with its context. The antigen remains unidentified. Sequencing used immunoSEQ multiplex PCR; TCRdb keeps in-frame clones, though not all of them. The sample lists about 22,000 clones; more than 60% were seen once. Brentuximab vedotin exposure varied, and every patient relapsed after autologous stem cell transplantation. The CDR3 extends over 14 amino acids. The germline V and J ends were trimmed by 5 bases and 1 base, with 9 bases remaining between them. Germline V gene sequence: CDR1 SGHAT, CDR2 FQNNGV. These data belong to a study of PD-1 blockade in classical Hodgkin lymphoma. Study-level findings and limits: By C4D1, diversity of CD4+ TCRs had risen significantly, whereas that of CD8+ TCRs had not. Patients starting nivolumab less than 1 year after ASCT had lower diversity and were excluded from later analyses. Baseline diversity in complete responders resembled that of newly diagnosed patients.

The sequence came from a human donor with classical Hodgkin lymphoma. The chain employs TRBV11-2 and TRBJ2-1; D unresolved. The sample was peripheral blood mononuclear cells (PBMCs), taken at baseline. The CDR3: CASSKQWSYNEQFF. The DNA for the CDR3 is TGTGCCAGCAGCAAACAGTGGTCCTACAATGAGCAGTTCTTC.